A single sample is the source of the 27 T cell receptor beta chains below, sequenced in a study of blood T cell repertoires in COVID-19. TCRdb's table, derived via immunoSEQ multiplex PCR, lists solely in-frame clones and lacks some. The sample includes 150,000 to 200,000 clones, around 87% of them seen just once. Sequencing was performed on peripheral blood. The receptors shown here come from a man in his forties with active or convalescent COVID-19.

Worth noting for this clone: The sample contains more than one DNA sequence encoding this CDR3. The chain combines TRBV7-2 with TRBJ1-2; D is perhaps TRBD1 (5 bases). V was clipped by 6 bases and J by 0 bases, with 5 bases between them. The CDR3 length is 12 residues. Germline V gene data show CDR1 as SGHTA and CDR2 as FQGNSA. CDR3 DNA: TGTGCCAGCAGAGGGGCTAACTATGGCTACACCTTC. The encoded protein is CASRGANYGYTF.

The rearrangement links TRBV3-1 (or the pseudogene TRBV3-2) to TRBJ1-1; D gene unclear. CDR1 is LGHDT and CDR2 is YNNKEL in the germline V gene (reference sequence). CDR3 length: 14 amino acids. The V and J ends lost 3 bases and 4 bases respectively, with 12 bases between them. The CDR3 loop reads CASSHQREITEAFF. CDR3 in DNA: TGTGCCAGCAGCCATCAGAGGGAGATCACTGAAGCTTTCTTT.

DNA of the CDR3: TGTGCCAGCTCACCTACTAGTGCCAATTCCTACGAGCAGTACTTC. It encodes CASSPTSANSYEQYF. The rearrangement joins TRBV18 to TRBJ2-7; TRBD2 might be the D (5 bases). V gave up 3 bases and J gave up 1 base, with 13 bases separating them. The CDR3 runs to 15 residues. From germline, CDR1 is KGHSH and CDR2 LQKENI.

The CDR3 sequence: CASSLSPLTATQYF. The CDR3 DNA is TGTGCCAGCAGTTTATCCCCCTTGACAGCAACGCAGTATTTT. This rearrangement joins TRBV28 to TRBJ2-3; D might be TRBD1 (5 bases). The germline CDR1 and CDR2 sequences are MDHEN and SYDVKM. V lost 1 base to trimming and J lost 9 bases, with 14 bases between them. CDR3 size: 14 residues.

CDR3 sequence: CAISEGGASTDTQYF. The CDR3 DNA sequence: TGTGCCATCAGTGAAGGCGGGGCTAGCACAGATACGCAGTATTTT. This chain joins TRBV10-3 and TRBJ2-3; TRBD2 is a possible D gene (6 bases). The CDR3 runs to 15 residues. V was trimmed by 3 bases and J by 0 bases, leaving 10 bases between them. CDR1 is ENHRY, CDR2 SYGVKD, per germline.

CDR3 in DNA: TGCGCCAGCAGCTTGGGGGACAGATATTCACCCCTCCACTTT. Its translation is CASSLGDRYSPLHF. This chain links TRBV5-1 with TRBJ1-6; 7 bases line up with TRBD1. V was pared by 0 bases and J by 8 bases, with 2 bases of the junction left unmatched. Germline V gene data show CDR1 as SGHRS and CDR2 as YFSETQ. The CDR3 is 14 residues long.

The chain joins TRBV2 to TRBJ2-7, with TRBD2 identical over 8 bases. Germline CDR1 SNHLY, CDR2 FYNNEI. With V trimmed by 2 bases and J by 4 bases, 19 bases remained unmatched. The CDR3 extends over 19 amino acids. The CDR3 DNA is TGTGCCAGCAGTGAAAAGCTGAGATTTAGCGGGGCCACGCTTTACGAGCAGTACTTC. It yields the protein CASSEKLRFSGATLYEQYF.

This clone was observed a single time. The rearrangement uses TRBV5-5 and TRBJ1-5; TRBD1 might be the D (5 bases). The CDR3 is 17 amino acids. V shed 0 bases and J shed 5 bases, with 18 bases lying between them. Looked up from germline, CDR1 is SGHKS and CDR2 is YYEKEE (reference sequence). The DNA for the CDR3 is TGTGCCAGCAGCTTGGGGCAGAACAATTGGGGCCATCAGCCCCAGCATTTT. It codes for CASSLGQNNWGHQPQHF.

The chain is built from TRBV19 and TRBJ2-1, with D possibly matching TRBD2 (6 bases). The CDR3 has 14 residues. CDR1 and CDR2 from the germline V gene are LNHDA and SQIVND (reference sequence). V gave up 7 bases and J gave up 6 bases, with 16 bases separating them. CDR3 sequence (DNA): TGTGCCAGTACCCTCGGAGGGAGCGGCAATGAGCAGTTCTTC. This codes for CASTLGGSGNEQFF.

V gene TRBV6-1 combines with J gene TRBJ2-1; 8 positions agree with TRBD2. Germline CDR1 is MNHNS and CDR2 is SASEGT. The CDR3 is made up of 15 amino acids. V shed 2 bases and J 3 bases; nucleotides not matched to a gene: 3. CDR3 coding DNA: TGTGCCAGCAGTGAAAGACGGGGGGGCTACAATGAGCAGTTCTTC. This translates into CASSERRGGYNEQFF.

The chain links TRBV30 to TRBJ1-1; D gene ambiguous. The germline CDR1 and CDR2 sequences are GTSNPN and SVGIG (reference sequence). V gave up 4 bases and J gave up 0 bases, with 9 bases separating them. This CDR3 is built from 13 residues. The CDR3 spells CAWTPPMNTEAFF. DNA of the CDR3: TGTGCCTGGACCCCCCCCATGAACACTGAAGCTTTCTTT.

The DNA of the CDR3 is TGTGCCAGCAGCTTGCCGGCGGGGGGTTGGGAGACCCAGTACTTC. It translates to CASSLPAGGWETQYF. This rearrangement joins TRBV5-4 to TRBJ2-5, with 8 bases identical to TRBD2. The CDR3 is 15 amino acids. The junction had 7 bases not matched to a gene; V was cut back by 1 base and J by 5 bases. Per the germline V gene, CDR1 is SGHNT and CDR2 is YYREEE (reference sequence).

The chain recombines TRBV3-1 (or the pseudogene TRBV3-2) with TRBJ1-2; the match to TRBD1 covers 9 bases. The CDR3 length is 16 residues. Germline CDR1 is LGHDT and CDR2 is YNNKEL (reference sequence). V lost 1 base and J lost 6; bases outside the gene matches: 9. The CDR3 loop reads CASSQGGSGTGNGYTF. The DNA for the CDR3 is TGTGCCAGCAGCCAAGGAGGGAGCGGGACAGGGAATGGCTACACCTTC.

V is TRBV11-2 and J is TRBJ2-7, with D maybe TRBD1 (5 bases). V was cut by 0 bases and J by 2 bases, with 8 bases left in between. The CDR3 sequence is 14 residues long. Germline CDR1 and CDR2: SGHAT and FQNNGV. This chain's CDR3 is CASSLETEAYEQYF. The CDR3 nucleotides are TGTGCCAGCAGCTTAGAGACAGAGGCCTACGAGCAGTACTTC.

This clone was counted between two and nine times. The chain links TRBV27 to TRBJ1-5; D gene ambiguous. Trimming removed 2 bases from V and 0 bases from J, with 8 bases in between. Germline CDR1 reads MNHEY; CDR2 reads SMNVEV (reference sequence). The CDR3 has 15 residues. The CDR3 spells CASSLSILSNQPQHF. The DNA of the CDR3 is TGTGCCAGCAGTTTAAGCATTCTTAGCAATCAGCCCCAGCATTTT.

This rearrangement joins TRBV10-3 to TRBJ1-1; D is ambiguous. Per the germline V gene, CDR1 is ENHRY and CDR2 is SYGVKD. There are 13 residues in the CDR3. Trimming took off 6 bases at V and 0 bases at J, with 8 bases between the two ends. Here the CDR3 DNA reads TGTGCCATCAGGGCGGAGGTGAACACTGAAGCTTTCTTT. Amino acid sequence: CAIRAEVNTEAFF.

The V call is TRBV6-6, the J call TRBJ2-6, with D possibly TRBD1 on 5 matching bases. The V end lost 5 bases, the J end lost 0 bases, and 17 bases lay between the germline ends. The CDR3 sequence is 18 residues long. Germline V gene sequence: CDR1 MNHNY, CDR2 SVGAGI (reference sequence). The CDR3 protein is CASSHTGPQNSGANVLTF. CDR3 coding DNA: TGTGCCAGCAGTCACACAGGTCCTCAAAACTCTGGGGCCAACGTCCTGACTTTC.

This chain joins TRBV5-1 and TRBJ1-4; D unclear. CDR3 length equals 14 residues. CDR1 is SGHRS, CDR2 YFSETQ, per germline. Trimming pared 0 bases from V and 2 bases from J, leaving 5 bases between. As DNA, the CDR3 is TGCGCCAGCAGCTTGGGGGAGACTAATGAAAAACTGTTTTTT. This encodes CASSLGETNEKLFF.

The V gene is TRBV30, the J gene TRBJ2-7; possible D gene TRBD2, 6 bases. V was cut by 0 bases and J by 2 bases, with 14 bases left in between. CDR3 length equals 15 residues. Germline CDR1 GTSNPN, CDR2 SVGIG (reference sequence). The CDR3 DNA reads TGTGCCTGGAGTGTACGTTTAAGGAGGGCCTACGAGCAGTACTTC. Translating gives CAWSVRLRRAYEQYF.

CDR3 nucleotides: TGTGCTAGGGGAGAAGGAAATAGCAATCAGCCCCAGCATTTT. This translates into CARGEGNSNQPQHF. This chain uses TRBV12-5 with TRBJ1-5; D gene uncertain. Germline V lookup: CDR1 LGHNT, CDR2 FRNRAP. This CDR3 is built from 14 residues. V shed 9 bases and J shed 0 bases, with 12 bases lying between them.

The DNA of the CDR3 is TGTGCCAGCAGTCAAGACTTCCAAGAGACCCAGTACTTC. Amino acid sequence: CASSQDFQETQYF. The chain joins TRBV7-2 to TRBJ2-5; D is uncertain. This CDR3 has 13 amino acids. Trimming took 6 bases from V and 1 from J, leaving 9 bases between them. Germline CDR1 and CDR2: SGHTA and FQGNSA.

The CDR3 sequence: CASSLWGLRDTGELFF. The CDR3 bases are TGTGCCAGCAGCTTATGGGGCCTTCGCGACACCGGGGAGCTGTTTTTT. This chain connects TRBV11-2 to TRBJ2-2; possibly TRBD1 for D (5 bases). Germline CDR1 SGHAT, CDR2 FQNNGV. There are 16 residues in the CDR3. The V gene lost 2 bases and the J gene lost 3 bases, with 13 bases spanning the gap.

This chain joins TRBV7-9 and TRBJ1-1, with D maybe TRBD1 (5 bases). CDR1 and CDR2 from the germline V gene are SEHNR and FQNEAQ (reference sequence). Trimming left V 3 bases short and J 1 base short, with 18 bases between. The CDR3 is 17 amino acids. The DNA of the CDR3 is TGTGCCAGCAGCTTGGGCCCCCAGGGTCTTCAGAACACTGAAGCTTTCTTT. Amino acid sequence: CASSLGPQGLQNTEAFF.

The sample holds a few counts of this clone. The genes are TRBV21-1 and TRBJ2-1; TRBD2, as called in the table, went unchecked against the DNA. TRBV21-1 is flagged as a pseudogene. The CDR3 loop spans 13 amino acids. CDR3 DNA: TGTGCCAGCAGCAAAGAGGAGAACAATGAGCAGTTCTTC. Translated, it gives CASSKEENNEQFF.

The chain has TRBV5-1 and TRBJ1-6, with D hard to call. The CDR3 sequence is 14 residues long. Deletions cut 0 bases from V and 8 bases from J, with 9 bases between. Germline-derived CDR1 and CDR2 are SGHRS and YFSETQ. The CDR3 nucleotides are TGCGCCAGCAGCTTGGAACAGCTCCATTCACCCCTCCACTTT. Translating it yields CASSLEQLHSPLHF. Full variable domain (remainder filled in from reference TRBV5-1 and TRBJ1-6): KAGVTQTPRYLIKTRGQQVTLSCSPISGHRSVSWYQQTPGQGLQFLFEYFSETQRNKGNFPGRFSGRQFSNSRSEMNVSTLELGDSALYLCASSLEQLHSPLHFGNGTRLTVT.

The chain links TRBV10-3 to TRBJ1-6, with 11 bases aligning to TRBD1. This CDR3 has 13 residues. The V segment lost 9 bases and the J segment 5 bases; nucleotides outside the gene matches: 0. Germline-derived CDR1 and CDR2 are ENHRY and SYGVKD. The CDR3 region is CAMGQGDNSPLHF. As DNA, the CDR3 is TGTGCCATGGGACAGGGGGATAATTCACCCCTCCACTTT.

The CDR3 DNA is TGTGCCAGCAGTTCCCCACAGGGGGCGGTTAATTCACCCCTCCACTTT. Protein: CASSSPQGAVNSPLHF. The rearrangement links TRBV27 to TRBJ1-6, with TRBD1 matching over 9 bases. Per the germline V gene, CDR1 is MNHEY and CDR2 is SMNVEV (reference sequence). The CDR3 spans 16 residues. Germline trimming cut 4 bases from V and 6 bases from J; bases unmatched to any gene: 7.